What follows are 9 T cell receptor beta chains derived from one specimen sequenced in a study of cytotoxic CD8 clonotypes in ibrutinib-treated CLL. The protocol was immunoSEQ multiplex PCR, while the TCRdb copy is restricted to in-frame clones and leaves out a portion. The sample holds some 84,000 clones; 70% to 90% are singletons and the top ten take 5.4%. The sample here was PBMCs, taken before ibrutinib treatment. The receptors here all came from a human donor with chronic lymphocytic leukemia.

The CDR3 is CASRKNPGTSGTREQYF. CDR3 in DNA: TGTGCCAGTAGAAAAAATCCCGGGACTAGCGGTACGCGGGAGCAGTACTTC. The V and J genes are TRBV19 and TRBJ2-7; 11 bases agree with TRBD2. Germline-derived CDR1 and CDR2 are LNHDA and SQIVND (reference sequence). The CDR3 is made up of 17 amino acids. V was pared by 6 bases and J by 7 bases, with 17 bases of the junction left unmatched.

This clone has at least ten counts. V gene TRBV5-6 combines with J gene TRBJ1-1; 8 bases match TRBD1. From germline, CDR1 is SGHDT and CDR2 YYEEEE. Germline trimming cut 0 bases from V and 5 bases from J; bases unmatched to any gene: 9. This CDR3 spans 16 amino acids. CDR3 coding DNA: TGTGCCAGCAGCTTGGCGAGACAGGGGAGAGGGACTGAAGCTTTCTTT. This sequence encodes CASSLARQGRGTEAFF.

This clone occurred once. The gene calls are TRBV30 and TRBJ2-1, with TRBD1 as a possible D gene (6 bases). V lost 2 bases and J lost 8, with 25 bases in between. The CDR3 has 17 residues. CDR1 is GTSNPN and CDR2 is SVGIG in the germline V gene (reference sequence). Here the CDR3 DNA reads TGTGCCTGGAGTCTACCCCGGGGCCAGGGGAAGTGGTATGAGCAGTTCTTC. It encodes CAWSLPRGQGKWYEQFF.

The chain links TRBV2 to TRBJ2-7, with 9 positions matching TRBD1. Germline CDR1 is SNHLY and CDR2 is FYNNEI. The CDR3 spans 14 residues. V dropped 8 bases and J dropped 7; count of bases not matched to a gene: 12. This CDR3 reads CASEGRTGALEQYF. Here the CDR3 DNA reads TGTGCCAGCGAAGGGAGGACAGGGGCCCTGGAGCAGTACTTC.

The rearrangement links TRBV30 to TRBJ2-2, with D perhaps being TRBD1 or TRBD2 (5 bases each). V lost 2 bases to trimming and J lost 0 bases, with 7 bases between them. CDR3 size: 14 residues. Germline values: CDR1 GTSNPN, CDR2 SVGIG (reference sequence). The CDR3 spells CAWSRGPNTGELFF. The CDR3 DNA reads TGTGCCTGGAGTCGGGGACCGAACACCGGGGAGCTGTTTTTT.

V is TRBV27 and J is TRBJ2-2, with 10 bases that match TRBD2. Losses at the gene ends were 6 bases for V and 0 bases for J; bases not matched to a gene: 13. CDR1 and CDR2 from the germline V gene are MNHEY and SMNVEV (reference sequence). This CDR3 comprises 19 residues. The CDR3 DNA reads TGTGCCAGCAGCCCACCCCGGGGAGCGGGAGGGACGAACACCGGGGAGCTGTTTTTT. Translating gives CASSPPRGAGGTNTGELFF.

This clone was seen once. The V and J genes are TRBV10-2 and TRBJ1-2; D might be TRBD1 (6 bases). Germline CDR1 reads WSHSY; CDR2 reads SAAADI. The V end lost 5 bases, the J end lost 5 bases, and 15 bases lay between the germline ends. CDR3 length: 14 residues. The CDR3 is CASSLVRGAYGYTF. The CDR3 DNA follows: TGCGCCAGCAGTTTAGTCAGGGGCGCATATGGCTACACCTTC.

The V gene is TRBV6-1, the J gene TRBJ1-2; TRBD1 aligns across 8 bases. The CDR3 sequence is 15 residues long. Trimming cost V 10 bases and J 6 bases; bases outside gene matches: 16. Germline V gene sequence: CDR1 MNHNS, CDR2 SASEGT. This CDR3 reads CATTGGISRRDGYTF. DNA of the CDR3: TGTGCCACCACAGGGGGAATATCCCGGCGGGATGGCTACACCTTC.

This clone has just a few counts. The chain joins TRBV5-4 to TRBJ1-1; 7 positions agree with TRBD1. The ends lost 2 bases at V and 2 bases at J; junction bases unmatched: 15. CDR1 SGHNT and CDR2 YYREEE come from the germline V gene (reference sequence). This CDR3 is built from 18 residues. The CDR3 coding sequence is TGTGCCAGCAGCTTTGGCTACCTATGGACAGGACTAAACACTGAAGCTTTCTTT. This gives the protein CASSFGYLWTGLNTEAFF.